Presented here are 11 T cell receptor beta chains from one specimen sequenced in a study of cytomegalovirus exposure and HLA in healthy donors. Both 60 Vbeta primers and 13 Jbeta primers went into the PCR. Produced via immunoSEQ multiplex PCR; TCRdb's table is partial and in-frame only. The repertoire holds 85,000 to 120,000 clones, with about two thirds as singletons. Material for sequencing was PBMCs. These receptor sequences come from a female donor in good health and CMV-seronegative.

CDR3: CASSLGSGGGSYNEQFF. The CDR3 region has the DNA TGTGCCAGCAGCTTAGGATCTGGCGGGGGCTCCTACAATGAGCAGTTCTTC. The genes are TRBV7-9 and TRBJ2-1; TRBD2 aligns across 7 bases. The germline V gene has CDR1 SEHNR and CDR2 FQNEAQ (reference sequence). This CDR3 is 17 amino acids long. With V trimmed by 1 base and J by 0 bases, 6 bases remained unmatched.

This chain connects TRBV18 to TRBJ1-2; D is unresolved. The CDR3 totals 13 residues. With 4 bases removed from V and 10 bases from J, the gap between germline ends came to 16 bases. CDR1 KGHSH and CDR2 LQKENI come from the germline V gene. The CDR3, as DNA: TGTGCCAGCTCACTGTTGCCGCTGCAGGACTACACCTTC. Translating gives CASSLLPLQDYTF.

Only a few counts were recorded for this clone. The chain joins TRBV7-9 to TRBJ2-7; D may be TRBD2 (6 bases). CDR1 is SEHNR and CDR2 is FQNEAQ in the germline V gene (reference sequence). Trimming took 5 bases from V and 3 from J, leaving 14 bases between them. The CDR3 consists of 14 residues. This chain's CDR3 is CASSASEGIYEQYF. The CDR3 region has the DNA TGTGCCAGCAGCGCTAGCGAAGGGATCTACGAGCAGTACTTC.

The V call is TRBV4-1, the J call TRBJ2-6; tentatively, D is TRBD2 (7 bases). Trimming cost V 4 bases and J 0 bases, with 19 bases left between them. Germline V gene sequence: CDR1 MGHRA, CDR2 YSYEKL. This CDR3 contains 19 residues. As DNA, the CDR3 is TGCGCCAGCAGCCTAGGGGGGGGGTTTGATACCTCTGGGGCCAACGTCCTGACTTTC. Translated, it gives CASSLGGGFDTSGANVLTF.

V and J are TRBV18 and TRBJ2-7; D gene unclear. Trimming pared 1 base from V and 0 bases from J, leaving 7 bases between. The germline CDR1 and CDR2 sequences are KGHSH and LQKENI. This CDR3 is built from 14 residues. CDR3 amino acids: CASSPRSISYEQYF. CDR3 nucleotide sequence: TGTGCCAGCTCACCACGCAGTATCTCCTACGAGCAGTACTTC.

The genes are TRBV7-8 and TRBJ2-5; TRBD1 might be the D (6 bases). V lost 2 bases to trimming and J lost 2 bases, with 15 bases between them. CDR1 is SGHVS and CDR2 is FQNEAQ in the germline V gene. This CDR3 contains 16 residues. CDR3: CASSLPLTRGQETQYF. DNA for the CDR3: TGTGCCAGCAGCTTACCCCTTACTAGGGGGCAAGAGACCCAGTACTTC.

The V call is TRBV7-9, the J call TRBJ1-2; 9 bases map to TRBD1. Germline V gene lookup returns CDR1 SEHNR and CDR2 FQNEAQ (reference sequence). The CDR3 has 14 amino acids. The J segment lost 6 bases and the V segment lost 5 bases, leaving 7 bases of the junction unmatched. CDR3 in amino acids: CASSPRDRVDGYTF. CDR3 coding DNA: TGTGCCAGCAGCCCCCGGGACAGGGTTGATGGCTACACCTTC. Together with reference TRBV7-9 and TRBJ1-2, the CDR3 gives the full variable domain: DTGVSQNPRHKITKRGQNVTFRCDPISEHNRLYWYRQTLGQGPEFLTYFQNEAQLEKSRLLSDRFSAERPKGSFSTLEIQRTEQGDSAMYLCASSPRDRVDGYTFGSGTRLTVV.

This clone was detected a few times. The chain employs TRBV5-4 and TRBJ2-5; 11 bases fit TRBD1. The V and J ends lost 4 bases and 4 bases, in that order; junction bases with no gene match: 6. The CDR3 has 15 residues. The germline gives CDR1 SGHNT, CDR2 YYREEE (reference sequence). This chain's CDR3 is CASSRQDRGRETQYF. CDR3 bases: TGTGCCAGCAGCCGTCAGGACAGGGGGCGAGAGACCCAGTACTTC.

The V gene is TRBV5-1, the J gene TRBJ2-6; D unclear. CDR3 length: 16 residues. Trimming cost V 3 bases and J 0 bases, with 10 bases left between them. Germline V lookup: CDR1 SGHRS, CDR2 YFSETQ. The CDR3 nucleotides read TGCGCCAGCAGCTCTTCGACAAACTCTGGGGCCAACGTCCTGACTTTC. As protein: CASSSSTNSGANVLTF.

The V gene is TRBV11-3, the J gene TRBJ2-7; D may be TRBD1 (8 bases). This CDR3 region has 14 residues. Germline V gives CDR1 SGHNT, CDR2 YENEEA. Trimming took 3 bases from V and 4 from J, leaving 13 bases between them. CDR3 residues: CASSFGQGGYEQYF. The CDR3 DNA sequence: TGTGCCAGCAGCTTTGGACAGGGAGGGTACGAGCAGTACTTC.

The chain employs TRBV19 and TRBJ2-7; a weak D match, TRBD2 (6 bases). CDR1 LNHDA and CDR2 SQIVND come from the germline V gene (reference sequence). The CDR3 is 15 amino acids. Trimming took 7 bases from V and 1 from J, leaving 17 bases between them. CDR3 region: CASTPTGGVSYEQYF. CDR3 sequence (DNA): TGTGCCAGTACCCCAACAGGCGGGGTGTCCTACGAGCAGTACTTC.